The 8 T cell receptor beta chains in this list originate from one sample, sequenced in a study of monozygotic twins with inflammatory bowel disease. TCRdb reprocessed the 5' RACE reads, with one entry per CDR3 protein and no DNA. Recorded for this sample: about 85,000 distinct CDR3 sequences. The sequenced material came from blood. These receptors were collected from a human donor with ulcerative colitis or Crohn's disease, or a healthy co-twin of an affected twin (not recorded which).

This CDR3 is CSARGLAGGPGYNEQFF. The chain uses TRBV20-1 and TRBJ2-1; TCRdb's D call of TRBD2 is untestable without DNA. The CDR3 extends over 17 amino acids. The germline V gene encodes CDR1 DFQATT and CDR2 SNEGSKA (reference sequence).

This chain links TRBV6-5 with TRBJ2-7; TCRdb designates TRBD1, a call that cannot be tested without DNA. The CDR3 is 12 residues long. Germline V CDR1 and CDR2: MNHEY, SVGAGI. The CDR3 here is CASEDRGYEQYF.

The chain joins TRBV20-1 to TRBJ2-1. Germline lookup yields CDR1 DFQATT and CDR2 SNEGSKA (reference sequence). The CDR3 has 15 amino acids. The CDR3 sequence: CSARHSKSSYNEQFF.

V usage is TRBV12-3 or TRBV12-4 and J usage is TRBJ1-1; no DNA is available, so the TRBD1 call from TCRdb remains unchecked. The CDR3 has 12 residues. CDR3 residues: CASRQDRGKAFF.

V usage is TRBV7-6 and J usage is TRBJ1-5. CDR3 length: 14 amino acids. CDR1 SGHVS and CDR2 FNYEAQ come from the germline V gene. Here the CDR3 reads CASSADGGNQPQHF.

The rearrangement uses TRBV18 and TRBJ2-4. The CDR3 has 16 amino acids. Germline assignment: CDR1 KGHSH and CDR2 LQKENI. CDR3 sequence: CASSPQALLAKNIQYF.

The chain employs TRBV15 and TRBJ1-4; lacking DNA, the TRBD1 call made by TCRdb goes unchecked. Germline CDR1 and CDR2: LNHNV and YYDKDF (reference sequence). The CDR3 runs to 16 residues. CDR3 protein: CATSRVEGQGREKLFF.

CDR3 sequence reads: CASSEGQSSYNEQFF. The chain combines TRBV6-1 with TRBJ2-1. The CDR3 runs to 15 residues. Germline CDR1 reads MNHNS; CDR2 reads SASEGT.